A selection of T cell receptor beta chains follows, all from one sample in a study of cytomegalovirus exposure and HLA in healthy donors. Libraries were prepared by immunoSEQ multiplex PCR; TCRdb keeps only in-frame clonotypes and omits some of them. The top ten clones hold approximately 7.9% of a sample with about 93,000 clones, around 77% of them seen once. The sequencing input was PBMCs. The source of these receptors is a man aged 25 to 40 in good health and CMV-seronegative. Each CDR3 is given with its conserved first and last residue. The D gene is left open where the match is weak. Size tells how often a clone was seen (once, few, many) or the class of an expanded clone, and some rows leave it out.

D | size | J | V | CDR3 | DNA
TRBD1 | . | TRBJ2-7 | TRBV6-1 | CASTPRDRAHEQYF | TGTGCCAGCACCCCAAGGGACAGGGCCCACGAGCAGTACTTC
TRBD1 | . | TRBJ1-2 | TRBV30 | CAWSDRVGYGYTF | TGTGCCTGGTCCGACAGGGTAGGGTATGGCTACACCTTC
TRBD2 | . | TRBJ2-1 | TRBV29-1 | CSTGTSGSVGEQFF | TGCAGCACTGGGACTAGCGGGAGTGTAGGTGAGCAGTTCTTC
. | . | TRBJ1-1 | TRBV27 | CASSQSRGAEAFF | TGTGCCAGCAGTCAATCCAGGGGAGCTGAAGCTTTCTTT
TRBD1 | . | TRBJ2-2 | TRBV6-1 | CAGRTGANTGELFF | TGTGCCGGTCGGACAGGGGCGAACACCGGGGAGCTGTTTTTT
. | few | TRBJ1-4 | TRBV7-9 | CASRRATNEKLFF | TGTGCCAGCAGGCGGGCAACTAATGAAAAACTGTTTTTT
TRBD2 | . | TRBJ2-1 | TRBV19 | CASSMGVVTSSGNEQFF | TGTGCCAGTAGTATGGGGGTCGTGACTAGCTCTGGCAATGAGCAGTTCTTC
. | . | TRBJ1-6 | TRBV4-1 | CASSQDRSSYNSPLHF | TGCGCCAGCAGCCAAGACCGGAGCTCCTATAATTCACCCCTCCACTTT
. | . | TRBJ2-7 | TRBV5-4 | CASSVDSPYEQYF | TGTGCCAGCAGCGTGGACAGCCCCTACGAGCAGTACTTC
TRBD1 | . | TRBJ1-2 | TRBV7-8 | CASSQFGTGQGYTF | TGTGCCAGCAGCCAATTTGGGACAGGGCAAGGCTACACCTTC
. | . | TRBJ1-2 | TRBV7-8 | CASSTDSFNYGYTF | TGTGCCAGCAGCACGGACAGTTTTAACTATGGCTACACCTTC
TRBD1 | . | TRBJ1-1 | TRBV28 | CASSLSGQGWYGNTEAFF | TGTGCCAGCAGTTTGAGTGGACAGGGATGGTACGGGAACACTGAAGCTTTCTTT
. | . | TRBJ1-5 | TRBV5-1 | CASSPGDTAGQPQHF | TGCGCCAGCAGCCCCGGGGATACAGCGGGTCAGCCCCAGCATTTT
TRBD2 | . | TRBJ2-7 | TRBV6-1 | CASSEEASGPYEQYF | TGTGCCAGCAGTGAAGAGGCTAGCGGGCCCTACGAGCAGTACTTC
. | . | TRBJ1-2 | TRBV7-2 | CATSYGYTF | TGTGCCACCTCCTATGGCTACACCTTC
. | . | TRBJ2-7 | TRBV18 | CASSPGSAGLHEQYF | TGTGCCAGCTCACCGGGCAGTGCAGGTCTCCACGAGCAGTACTTC
. | . | TRBJ2-3 | TRBV6-5 | CASSPFKERTDTQYF | TGTGCCAGCAGCCCCTTTAAAGAGAGAACGGATACGCAGTATTTT
TRBD2 | . | TRBJ2-7 | TRBV28 | CASSFSPSRGGAHREQYF | TGTGCCAGCAGTTTCTCCCCCTCCCGGGGGGGGGCTCATAGAGAGCAGTACTTC
. | . | TRBJ2-1 | TRBV6-1 | CASTVAGAGFF | TGTGCCAGCACTGTGGCGGGGGCGGGGTTCTTC
. | . | TRBJ2-3 | TRBV29-1 | CSVVGAGQYF | TGCAGCGTTGTAGGGGCCGGGCAGTATTTT
TRBD1 | . | TRBJ1-4 | TRBV2 | CASGQGLNEKLFF | TGTGCCAGCGGACAGGGGCTTAATGAAAAACTGTTTTTT